This T cell receptor beta chain is drawn from a study of cytomegalovirus exposure and HLA in healthy donors. Primers included in the PCR were 60 Vbeta and 13 Jbeta primers. Produced via immunoSEQ multiplex PCR; TCRdb's table is partial and in-frame only. This table holds about 160,000 clones, roughly two thirds found once. Points from the study as a whole: Among CMV-associated TCR beta chains, most appeared HLA-restricted in a later analysis.

V gave up 0 bases and J gave up 9 bases, with 15 bases separating them. Germline CDR1 and CDR2: SQVTM and ANQGSEA. The CDR3 is 14 amino acids. With regard to this clone: The antigen remains undetermined.

Input material: PBMCs. The sequence was obtained from a woman aged 25 to 39 in good health and CMV-seronegative. V and J are TRBV29-1 and TRBJ2-1; a weak D match, TRBD2 (5 bases). The CDR3 coding sequence is TGCAGCGTTGAAGATTGGACTTCCTCTACTGAGCAGTTCTTC. Encoded protein: CSVEDWTSSTEQFF.